These 8 T cell receptor beta chains share one sample of origin, sequenced in a study of naive and memory T cell subsets. An oligonucleotide containing a UMI was ligated to the 3' end of TCR cDNA. Amplification of ligated cDNA took four PCR rounds with SP2 and nested alpha and beta constant primers. One entry per CDR3 protein results from TCRdb running MiXCR on the 5' RACE reads. The table lists tens of thousands of distinct CDR3 sequences, about 7% of them singletons. The receptors were gathered from a male donor in good health.

This clonotype came up a few times. The V and J genes are TRBV7-2 and TRBJ1-5, with D hard to call. This CDR3 is built from 13 residues. Germline CDR1 and CDR2: SGHTA and FQGNSA. Trimming cost V 0 bases and J 5 bases, with 5 bases left between them. The CDR3, as DNA: TGTGCCAGCAGCTTAGCGCAGTATCAGCCCCAGCATTTT. Its translation is CASSLAQYQPQHF.

This chain connects TRBV4-1 to TRBJ2-7; 8 bases fit TRBD1. V was pared by 0 bases and J by 6 bases, with 7 bases of the junction left unmatched. Germline lookup yields CDR1 MGHRA and CDR2 YSYEKL. The CDR3 consists of 15 residues. CDR3 loop: CASSQDGQGASEQYF. CDR3 nucleotides: TGCGCCAGCAGCCAAGATGGGCAGGGGGCGAGCGAGCAGTACTTC.

The chain couples TRBV19 to TRBJ2-1, with 10 bases aligning to TRBD2. Unmatched junction bases numbered 13, after V lost 5 bases and J lost 9 bases. The CDR3 extends over 16 amino acids. CDR1 is LNHDA, CDR2 SQIVND, per germline (reference sequence). CDR3 in amino acids: CASSWGRASGGPEQFF. For the CDR3, the DNA is TGTGCCAGTAGTTGGGGGAGGGCTAGCGGGGGTCCTGAGCAGTTCTTC.

This clonotype was detected only a few times. The rearrangement links TRBV4-1 to TRBJ2-7, with D perhaps matching TRBD2 (6 bases). Per germline, CDR1 MGHRA and CDR2 YSYEKL. The CDR3 runs to 16 residues. Deletions cut 0 bases from V and 2 bases from J, with 14 bases between. The CDR3 spells CASSQEVGTGTYEQYF. The DNA for the CDR3 is TGCGCCAGCAGCCAAGAAGTCGGGACTGGGACCTACGAGCAGTACTTC.

This clonotype was observed at least ten times. The V and J genes are TRBV9 and TRBJ1-2, with D maybe TRBD1 (5 bases). CDR3 length: 16 amino acids. Trimming pared 3 bases from V and 5 bases from J, leaving 20 bases between. The germline gives CDR1 SGDLS, CDR2 YYNGEE. CDR3 amino acids: CASSADVRVREYGYTF. CDR3 bases: TGTGCCAGCAGCGCAGATGTCCGAGTCAGGGAATATGGCTACACCTTC. The complete variable domain, with remaining parts taken from reference TRBV9 and TRBJ1-2, reads DSGVTQTPKHLITATGQRVTLRCSPRSGDLSVYWYQQSLDQGLQFLIQYYNGEERAKGNILERFSAQQFPDLHSELNLSSLELGDSALYFCASSADVRVREYGYTFGSGTRLTVV.

The sample holds a few counts of this clonotype. The gene calls are TRBV2 and TRBJ1-2, with D possibly TRBD1 on 5 matching bases. CDR3 size: 13 residues. Germline-derived CDR1 and CDR2 are SNHLY and FYNNEI. The V end was cut by 7 bases, the J end by 2 bases, with 11 bases between. The CDR3 coding sequence is TGTGCCAGCACCCGACAGACCAACTATGGCTACACCTTC. Protein: CASTRQTNYGYTF.

Regarding this clonotype: Possible read error: a much larger clone is one base away. CDR3 loop: CASSQGASVSGSSYEQYF. CDR3 nucleotide sequence: TGTGCCAGCAGCCAAGGAGCTAGTGTTAGCGGGAGCTCCTACGAGCAGTACTTC. The chain carries TRBV14 and TRBJ2-7; 9 nucleotides match TRBD2. CDR3 length: 18 amino acids. The ends lost 1 base at V and 0 bases at J; junction bases unmatched: 10. Germline CDR1 SGHDN, CDR2 FVKESK. The full variable domain, rest sourced from reference TRBV14 and TRBJ2-7, is EAGVTQFPSHSVIEKGQTVTLRCDPISGHDNLYWYRRVMGKEIKFLLHFVKESKQDESGMPNNRFLAERTGGTYSTLKVQPAELEDSGVYFCASSQGASVSGSSYEQYFGPGTRLTVT.

This chain links TRBV6-6 with TRBJ1-2; 8 bases agree with TRBD1. Trimming at V came to 6 bases and at J to 0 bases, leaving 6 bases not matched to a gene. Germline V gene sequence: CDR1 MNHNY, CDR2 SVGAGI (reference sequence). The CDR3 runs to 15 residues. CDR3 residues: CASRSGTGANYGYTF. DNA of the CDR3: TGTGCCAGCAGATCCGGGACAGGAGCTAACTATGGCTACACCTTC.